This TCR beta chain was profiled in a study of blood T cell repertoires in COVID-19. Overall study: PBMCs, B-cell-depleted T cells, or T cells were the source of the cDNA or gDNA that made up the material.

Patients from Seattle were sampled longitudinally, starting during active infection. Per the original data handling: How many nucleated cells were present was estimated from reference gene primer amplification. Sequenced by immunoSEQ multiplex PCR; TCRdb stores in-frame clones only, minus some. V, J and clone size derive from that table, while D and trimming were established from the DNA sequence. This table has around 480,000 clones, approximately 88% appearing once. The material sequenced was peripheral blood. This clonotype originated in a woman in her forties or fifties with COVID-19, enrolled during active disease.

The CDR3: CASKSDTPQAFF. In nucleotides, the CDR3 is TGTGCCAGCAAATCAGACACCCCACAAGCTTTCTTT. This rearrangement joins TRBV12-3 or TRBV12-4 to TRBJ1-1; D call uncertain. With 7 bases removed from V and 9 bases from J, the gap between germline ends came to 15 bases. The CDR3 sequence is 12 residues long.